The 13 T cell receptor beta chains presented below share a single source sample, sequenced in a study of identical twins. TCRdb reprocessed the 5' RACE reads with MiXCR, giving one entry per CDR3 protein. Among roughly 1.6 million distinct CDR3 sequences listed, 32% were seen once. Sequencing was performed on cord blood. The receptors originated from a newborn girl in good health.

There are many counts of this clonotype. This chain connects TRBV29-1 to TRBJ1-1; D is unclear. The germline V gene has CDR1 SQVTM and CDR2 ANQGSEA. The V end was cut by 3 bases, the J end by 3 bases, with 8 bases between. This CDR3 spans 12 amino acids. The CDR3 sequence is CSVESADTEAFF. CDR3 coding DNA: TGCAGCGTTGAGTCGGCGGACACTGAAGCTTTCTTT.

On this clonotype: Being one base from a much bigger clone, this may be a read error. The J gene is TRBJ1-2, the V gene TRBV20-1; D might be TRBD1 (5 bases). The V end was cut by 3 bases, the J end by 4 bases, with 6 bases between. The CDR3 totals 11 residues. Germline V CDR1 and CDR2: DFQATT, SNEGSKA (reference sequence). The CDR3 nucleotides are TGCAGTGCTAGCAGGGTCTATGGCTACACCTTC. Protein sequence: CSASRVYGYTF.

This clonotype was seen only a few times. The chain joins TRBV4-1 to TRBJ2-4, with TRBD2 as a possible D gene (5 bases). Between the trimmed V and J ends, which lost 0 bases and 6 bases, there was a span of 9 bases. The CDR3 covers 14 residues. CDR1 and CDR2 from the germline V gene are MGHRA and YSYEKL. CDR3 DNA: TGCGCCAGCAGCCAAGATTGGCTAGCAAACATTCAGTACTTC. As protein: CASSQDWLANIQYF.

This clonotype was detected a few times. The genes are TRBV20-1 and TRBJ2-7; 7 positions match TRBD1. The V gene end was trimmed by 6 bases and the J gene end by 0 bases; junction bases not matched to a gene: 5. The CDR3 is made up of 13 amino acids. Looked up from germline, CDR1 is DFQATT and CDR2 is SNEGSKA (reference sequence). CDR3 sequence: CSAWTGSSYEQYF. The CDR3 bases are TGCAGTGCATGGACAGGTAGCTCCTACGAGCAGTACTTC.

This clonotype was recorded many times. The V gene is TRBV20-1, the J gene TRBJ2-4; 8 bases agree with TRBD2. The CDR3 has 15 amino acids. Germline CDR1 reads DFQATT; CDR2 reads SNEGSKA (reference sequence). The CDR3 sequence is CSAKSGGVAKNIQYF. The CDR3 nucleotides read TGCAGCGCAAAGAGCGGGGGCGTAGCCAAAAACATTCAGTACTTC.

With respect to this clonotype: A much larger clone sits a single nucleotide away, making a read error possible. This chain links TRBV2 with TRBJ2-1; either TRBD1 or TRBD2 may fit D (5 bases each). The germline CDR1 and CDR2 sequences are SNHLY and FYNNEI. This CDR3 is 12 amino acids long. The chain's CDR3 is CAGSGGYNEQFF. CDR3 DNA: TGTGCCGGCAGTGGGGGTTACAATGAGCAGTTCTTC.

The V and J genes are TRBV7-2 and TRBJ2-7; TRBD2 aligns across 11 bases. This CDR3 comprises 15 residues. J gave up 2 bases and V 2 bases, and 2 bases lay outside the gene matches. Germline V gene data show CDR1 as SGHTA and CDR2 as FQGNSA. The CDR3 loop is CASSLIAGGTYEQYF. CDR3 sequence (DNA): TGTGCCAGCAGCTTAATAGCGGGGGGGACCTACGAGCAGTACTTC.

The gene calls are TRBV10-1 and TRBJ1-6; D remains ambiguous. CDR1 is WNHNN and CDR2 is SYGVQD in the germline V gene (reference sequence). V lost 4 bases, J lost 8 bases, and 9 bases lay in between. The CDR3 covers 13 residues. CDR3 loop: CASSVHQDSPLHF. In DNA, the CDR3 is TGCGCCAGCAGTGTCCACCAGGATTCACCCCTCCACTTT.

The rearrangement links TRBV25-1 to TRBJ2-1; 9 nucleotides agree with TRBD2. CDR3 length equals 14 residues. Germline trimming cut 2 bases from V and 11 bases from J; bases unmatched to any gene: 7. Germline CDR1 reads MGHDK; CDR2 reads SYGVNS. The CDR3 loop reads CASSEGGREPQQFF. CDR3 nucleotide sequence: TGTGCCAGCAGTGAAGGCGGGAGGGAGCCGCAGCAGTTCTTC.

Of note for this clonotype: Sequence at one end of the junction differs from germline and may be a read error. This chain uses TRBV10-3 with TRBJ2-1, with TRBD2 identical over 14 bases. CDR3 length: 18 amino acids. CDR1 and CDR2 (germline): ENHRY, SYGVKD. Here the CDR3 reads CAISESGLAGATYNGQFF. CDR3 coding DNA: TGTGCCATCAGTGAGTCGGGACTAGCGGGGGCGACCTACAATGGGCAGTTCTTC.

This chain connects TRBV24-1 to TRBJ1-2; 9 nucleotides align to TRBD1. The CDR3 has 16 residues. The junction had 8 bases not matched to a gene; V was cut back by 3 bases and J by 4 bases. Germline lookup yields CDR1 KGHDR and CDR2 SFDVKD. CDR3: CATSDEQGARGYGYTF. CDR3 DNA: TGTGCCACCAGTGATGAACAGGGGGCGCGCGGCTATGGCTACACCTTC.

This clonotype was picked up many times. The gene calls are TRBV10-2 and TRBJ1-4; D remains unclear. The V end lost 8 bases, the J end lost 3 bases, and 7 bases lay between the germline ends. This CDR3 has 12 amino acids. Germline-derived CDR1 and CDR2 are WSHSY and SAAADI. The CDR3 bases are TGCGCCAGCCGGGCCTCTAATGAAAAACTGTTTTTT. This gives the protein CASRASNEKLFF.

The chain is built from TRBV13 and TRBJ2-1, with 7 bases aligning to TRBD2. The ends lost 3 bases at V and 6 bases at J; junction bases unmatched: 8. Germline values: CDR1 PRHDT, CDR2 FYEKMQ (reference sequence). The CDR3 is 15 amino acids. CDR3 sequence: CASSFSSGISNEQFF. The CDR3, as DNA: TGTGCCAGCAGCTTCTCCAGCGGGATTTCCAATGAGCAGTTCTTC.